Each of the 6 T cell receptor beta chains below was sequenced from the same sample in a study of cytomegalovirus exposure and HLA in healthy donors. Using immunoSEQ multiplex PCR, the repertoire was profiled, and TCRdb retains in-frame clones only, with some absent. The profile shows more than 55,000 clones, around 90% of them singletons. Sequencing was performed on PBMCs. These receptor sequences come from a man between 18 and 29 years old in good health and CMV-seronegative.

The chain couples TRBV5-4 to TRBJ2-1; D remains ambiguous. CDR1 is SGHNT, CDR2 YYREEE, per germline (reference sequence). The V end was cut by 1 base, the J end by 9 bases, with 11 bases between. The CDR3 loop spans 13 amino acids. CDR3 region: CASSLQAVGEQFF. The CDR3 DNA reads TGTGCCAGCAGCTTGCAGGCAGTGGGTGAGCAGTTCTTC.

V and J are TRBV14 and TRBJ2-2, with D perhaps matching TRBD2 (9 bases). There are 17 residues in the CDR3. V lost 5 bases and J 5 bases, leaving 21 bases between the germline ends. Germline V gives CDR1 SGHDN, CDR2 FVKESK. The CDR3 region is CASSIRGLAGRTGELFF. CDR3 nucleotide sequence: TGTGCCAGCAGCATCAGGGGGCTAGCGGGACGAACCGGGGAGCTGTTTTTT.

CDR3 sequence reads: CASSAGHQETQYF. Written as DNA, the CDR3 is TGTGCCAGTAGTGCCGGACATCAAGAGACCCAGTACTTC. The J gene is TRBJ2-5, the V gene TRBV19; tentative D call: TRBD1 (5 bases). The germline V gene encodes CDR1 LNHDA and CDR2 SQIVND (reference sequence). The CDR3 is 13 amino acids. Trimming left V 5 bases short and J 2 bases short, with 9 bases between.

The chain recombines TRBV7-6 with TRBJ2-7, with 8 bases that match TRBD1. Trimming removed 5 bases from V and 6 bases from J; junction bases left unmatched: 12. From germline, CDR1 is SGHVS and CDR2 FNYEAQ. CDR3 size: 15 residues. CDR3 DNA: TGTGCCAGCAGCCACTACAGGGGGGACATCGGCGAGCAGTACTTC. It yields the protein CASSHYRGDIGEQYF.

The gene calls are TRBV5-1 and TRBJ2-1; TRBD2 matches 8 bases. Germline CDR1 reads SGHRS; CDR2 reads YFSETQ. CDR3 size: 17 residues. After removal of 2 bases from V and 5 bases from J, the junction contained 12 bases not matched to a gene. The CDR3: CASSFGLARWLDNEQFF. CDR3 sequence (DNA): TGCGCCAGCAGCTTCGGACTAGCTAGGTGGCTCGACAATGAGCAGTTCTTC.

J is TRBJ2-3 and V is TRBV5-8; 7 bases are a match to TRBD2. Trimming cost V 10 bases and J 4 bases; bases outside gene matches: 12. The CDR3 spans 14 residues. Per germline, CDR1 SGHTS and CDR2 YDEGEE. The CDR3 is CACLVAGASDTQYF. DNA of the CDR3: TGTGCCTGCTTGGTGGCGGGAGCATCAGATACGCAGTATTTT.